The 32 T cell receptor beta chains below were found in one sample sequenced in a study of identical twins. TCRdb analysed the 5' RACE reads with MiXCR anew, one entry per CDR3 protein. The sample records about 720,000 distinct CDR3 sequences, 15% to 20% being singletons. The sample was also linked to a second study, of T cells expressing NK-cell markers.

Sequencing input: PBMCs. Every receptor here comes from a woman aged 18-29 years in good health.

The J gene is TRBJ2-5, the V gene TRBV12-3 or TRBV12-4; D might be TRBD2 (6 bases). Trimming shortened V by 3 bases and J by 5 bases, and 19 bases separated the two germline ends. There are 16 residues in the CDR3. Here the CDR3 DNA reads TGTGCCAGCAGTTTGTGGTCCTTGCGGGAAGATGAGACCCAGTACTTC. Translation: CASSLWSLREDETQYF.

A few counts support this clonotype. This chain uses TRBV10-3 with TRBJ2-7; no clear D. CDR3 size: 12 residues. Germline assignment: CDR1 ENHRY and CDR2 SYGVKD. Trimming left V 8 bases short and J 1 base short, with 9 bases between. The CDR3 sequence: CAICNGSYEQYF. Written as DNA, the CDR3 is TGTGCCATCTGCAACGGTTCCTACGAGCAGTACTTC.

This clonotype has only a few counts. The chain couples TRBV7-2 to TRBJ2-7; D uncertain. The CDR3 consists of 10 residues. The germline CDR1 and CDR2 sequences are SGHTA and FQGNSA. Deletions cut 8 bases from V and 10 bases from J, with 12 bases between. The CDR3, as DNA: TGTGCCAGCGGATCCCTCATCCAGTACTTC. Its protein product is CASGSLIQYF.

The V call is TRBV4-3, the J call TRBJ2-4; D gene unclear. Germline V gene lookup returns CDR1 LGHNA and CDR2 YSLEER. V was pared by 0 bases and J by 9 bases, with 9 bases between. The CDR3 totals 13 residues. For the CDR3, the DNA is TGCGCCAGCAGCCAAGACTTGAATGCCATTCAGTACTTC. It specifies CASSQDLNAIQYF.

In its sample, this clonotype was seen a few times. This rearrangement joins TRBV5-6 to TRBJ2-1; 7 bases agree with TRBD1. The germline gives CDR1 SGHDT, CDR2 YYEEEE. The CDR3 loop spans 16 amino acids. Trimming at V came to 2 bases and at J to 7 bases, leaving 12 bases not matched to a gene. CDR3 in amino acids: CASSFGQAAGWNEQFF. CDR3 sequence (DNA): TGTGCCAGCAGCTTTGGACAGGCCGCCGGTTGGAATGAGCAGTTCTTC.

Ten or more counts support this clonotype. The V call is TRBV29-1, the J call TRBJ2-7, with 8 bases aligning to TRBD2. In germline, CDR1 is SQVTM, CDR2 ANQGSEA. The CDR3 extends over 13 amino acids. V lost 7 bases to trimming and J lost 2 bases; unmatched junction nucleotides: 7. CDR3 coding DNA: TGCAGCGCCTCTAACGGGAGGGCCTACGAGCAGTACTTC. Encoded protein: CSASNGRAYEQYF.

A few counts support this clonotype. This rearrangement joins TRBV10-3 to TRBJ1-1; unclear D gene. The CDR3 has 13 amino acids. Germline CDR1 is ENHRY and CDR2 is SYGVKD. Trimming left V 7 bases short and J 6 bases short, with 15 bases between. CDR3 region: CAIKLPGISEAFF. The DNA for the CDR3 is TGTGCCATCAAACTACCCGGTATCTCTGAAGCTTTCTTT.

The chain has TRBV30 and TRBJ1-1; 7 bases match TRBD1. CDR3 length: 13 residues. Germline CDR1 reads GTSNPN; CDR2 reads SVGIG (reference sequence). CDR3 coding DNA: TGTACCTATTCACAGGGGCCGAACACTGAAGCTTTCTTT. Translated: CTYSQGPNTEAFF. Together with reference TRBV30 and TRBJ1-1, the CDR3 gives the full variable domain: SQTIHQWPATLVQPVGSPLSLECTVEGTSNPNLYWYRQAAGRGLQLLFYSVGIGQISSEVPQNLSASRPQDRQFILSSKKLLLSDSGFYLCTYSQGPNTEAFFGQGTRLTVV.

V gene TRBV2 combines with J gene TRBJ2-7; 12 bases fit TRBD2. The germline gives CDR1 SNHLY, CDR2 FYNNEI. The CDR3 loop spans 16 amino acids. The V gene end was trimmed by 0 bases and the J gene end by 3 bases; junction bases not matched to a gene: 3. The CDR3 DNA follows: TGTGCCAGCAGTGAAGCGTCACTAGCGGGAGGCTACGAGCAGTACTTC. It codes for CASSEASLAGGYEQYF.

V usage is TRBV12-3 or TRBV12-4 and J usage is TRBJ2-3, with 8 bases matching TRBD1. The CDR3 has 14 residues. The junction had 6 bases not matched to a gene; V was cut back by 5 bases and J by 5 bases. This chain's CDR3 is CASSQDRDRDTQYF. The CDR3 nucleotides read TGTGCCAGCAGTCAGGACAGGGATCGAGATACGCAGTATTTT.

This clonotype was seen many times. This chain links TRBV20-1 with TRBJ2-7; a weak D match, TRBD2 (6 bases). Germline V gives CDR1 DFQATT, CDR2 SNEGSKA (reference sequence). CDR3 length: 11 amino acids. The ends were cut back, 5 bases at V and 4 bases at J, with 9 bases in the middle. The CDR3 spells CSAGGSYEQYF. In nucleotides, the CDR3 is TGCAGTGCTGGGGGGAGTTACGAGCAGTACTTC.

This clonotype was recorded a few times. This rearrangement joins TRBV5-1 to TRBJ1-1; D possibly corresponds to TRBD1 (6 bases). The CDR3 consists of 14 residues. Germline V gene data show CDR1 as SGHRS and CDR2 as YFSETQ. Trimming removed 4 bases at V and 4 bases at J, with 14 bases between. Here the CDR3 reads CASSGIQGFTEAFF. The CDR3 nucleotides read TGCGCCAGCAGCGGGATACAGGGTTTCACTGAAGCTTTCTTT.

This clonotype was picked up many times. J is TRBJ2-1 and V is TRBV7-2, with 9 bases aligning to TRBD1. Germline V gene lookup returns CDR1 SGHTA and CDR2 FQGNSA. After removal of 2 bases from V and 9 bases from J, the junction contained 2 bases not matched to a gene. The CDR3 has 13 residues. The CDR3 nucleotides are TGTGCCAGCAGCTTATACAGGGGGCCTGAGCAGTTCTTC. Translating gives CASSLYRGPEQFF.

This clonotype occurred a few times. The V and J genes are TRBV29-1 and TRBJ1-2, with TRBD1 identical over 7 bases. There are 14 residues in the CDR3. V lost 4 bases to trimming and J lost 4 bases; unmatched junction nucleotides: 9. Germline V gene data show CDR1 as SQVTM and CDR2 as ANQGSEA. In DNA form, the CDR3 reads TGCAGCGTTGGTCCCGACAGGGAATTCTATGGCTACACCTTC. It codes for CSVGPDREFYGYTF.

This clonotype was picked up a small number of times. The chain joins TRBV6-1 to TRBJ2-7; TRBD2 is a possible D gene (5 bases). In germline, CDR1 is MNHNS, CDR2 SASEGT. V was trimmed by 6 bases and J by 0 bases, leaving 12 bases between them. The CDR3 contains 14 residues. The CDR3 sequence: CASRSSGLSYEQYF. The CDR3 region has the DNA TGTGCCAGCAGATCGAGCGGCCTCTCCTACGAGCAGTACTTC.

This chain links TRBV12-3 or TRBV12-4 with TRBJ2-7, with TRBD2 identical over 7 bases. There are 15 residues in the CDR3. V shed 2 bases, J shed 2 bases, and the junction held 6 bases outside the gene matches. CDR3 bases: TGTGCCAGCAGTTTAATGATGGGGGGGACCTACGAGCAGTACTTC. Translation: CASSLMMGGTYEQYF.

A few counts support this clonotype. This chain joins TRBV12-3 or TRBV12-4 and TRBJ1-4, with 7 bases identical to TRBD1. The V and J ends lost 3 bases and 2 bases, in that order; junction bases with no gene match: 3. The CDR3 extends over 15 amino acids. The CDR3, as DNA: TGTGCCAGCAGTTTCCAGGGGGTTACTAATGAAAAACTGTTTTTT. It is translated as CASSFQGVTNEKLFF.

This clonotype was counted ten times or more. The CDR3 loop reads CASSLTAENSPLHF. DNA for the CDR3: TGCGCCAGCAGCTTGACGGCAGAGAATTCACCCCTCCACTTT. This chain joins TRBV5-1 and TRBJ1-6, with unresolved D. Looked up from germline, CDR1 is SGHRS and CDR2 is YFSETQ. With 1 base removed from V and 7 bases from J, the gap between germline ends came to 9 bases. CDR3 size: 14 residues.

This clonotype occurred a few times. The V and J genes are TRBV18 and TRBJ2-1; 8 bases align to TRBD2. The CDR3 is 16 amino acids. Unmatched junction bases numbered 8, after V lost 3 bases and J lost 4 bases. CDR1 is KGHSH, CDR2 LQKENI, per germline. The CDR3 DNA is TGTGCCAGCTCACCCCCTCGAGCGGGAGCTTACAATGAGCAGTTCTTC. Amino acid sequence: CASSPPRAGAYNEQFF.

The V call is TRBV5-1, the J call TRBJ1-5, with TRBD1 matching 7 bases. Germline trimming cut 4 bases from V and 9 bases from J; bases unmatched to any gene: 13. Germline V CDR1 and CDR2: SGHRS, YFSETQ. The CDR3 has 15 residues. CDR3 in DNA: TGCGCCAGCAGCCAAGGGACAGCGCAAGGGGGGCCCCAGCATTTT. It specifies CASSQGTAQGGPQHF.

The CDR3 DNA reads TGTGCCAGCAGCCAAGATATCGGGGGGGCTGCAGATACGCAGTATTTT. Amino acid sequence: CASSQDIGGAADTQYF. The J gene is TRBJ2-3, the V gene TRBV4-2, with TRBD2 matching 8 bases. The CDR3 is 16 amino acids. Trimming at V came to 0 bases and at J to 4 bases, leaving 6 bases not matched to a gene. Germline lookup yields CDR1 LGHNA and CDR2 YNFKEQ.

This clonotype was observed a few times. The genes are TRBV29-1 and TRBJ2-1, with TRBD1 matching over 7 bases. With 7 bases clipped from V and 7 bases from J, the junction kept 7 bases outside the gene matches. The germline V gene encodes CDR1 SQVTM and CDR2 ANQGSEA. CDR3 size: 12 residues. The CDR3 region has the DNA TGCAGCGGACAGGGTACGGGGAATGAGCAGTTCTTC. Amino acid sequence: CSGQGTGNEQFF.

This chain uses TRBV29-1 with TRBJ2-3; 8 bases line up with TRBD2. The germline gives CDR1 SQVTM, CDR2 ANQGSEA. J gave up 4 bases and V 5 bases, and 14 bases lay outside the gene matches. CDR3 length equals 16 residues. Written as DNA, the CDR3 is TGCAGCGTTAAAGGGCAATATAGCGGGGCTCCAGATACGCAGTATTTT. It translates to CSVKGQYSGAPDTQYF.

This clonotype came up a few times. The chain recombines TRBV7-9 with TRBJ2-7, with a tentative D call TRBD2 (6 bases). Germline CDR1 and CDR2: SEHNR and FQNEAQ (reference sequence). Trimming cost V 3 bases and J 5 bases, with 20 bases left between them. This CDR3 comprises 16 residues. The CDR3 DNA reads TGTGCCAGCAGCTTCCCGGTCGGGAGTACGGGGGACGAGCAGTACTTC. This translates into CASSFPVGSTGDEQYF.

J is TRBJ2-5 and V is TRBV20-1; a possible D gene is TRBD2 (6 bases). Germline V gene lookup returns CDR1 DFQATT and CDR2 SNEGSKA (reference sequence). The CDR3 length is 15 residues. V lost 4 bases and J 2 bases, leaving 17 bases between the germline ends. For the CDR3, the DNA is TGCAGTGCTACCACGCCGGGCGCGGGGCAAGAGACCCAGTACTTC. This codes for CSATTPGAGQETQYF.

This clonotype has more than one count but fewer than ten. This chain joins TRBV10-3 and TRBJ2-1, with D perhaps being TRBD1 or TRBD2 (5 bases each). CDR1 ENHRY and CDR2 SYGVKD come from the germline V gene. This CDR3 has 13 residues. V was clipped by 10 bases and J by 7 bases, with 17 bases between them. CDR3 region: CATHGTSQNEQFF. The CDR3 DNA follows: TGTGCCACCCACGGGACCAGCCAGAATGAGCAGTTCTTC.

The chain employs TRBV5-1 and TRBJ2-3; TRBD2 matches 9 bases. Trimming removed 1 base from V and 1 base from J; junction bases left unmatched: 4. This CDR3 contains 16 residues. CDR1 SGHRS and CDR2 YFSETQ come from the germline V gene. The CDR3 bases are TGCGCCAGCAGCTTGCGTAGCGGGGGCCGCACAGATACGCAGTATTTT. It is translated as CASSLRSGGRTDTQYF.

This chain joins TRBV5-6 and TRBJ1-2; D not resolved. The ends were cut back, 4 bases at V and 0 bases at J, with 13 bases in the middle. The CDR3 spans 15 residues. Germline CDR1 and CDR2: SGHDT and YYEEEE. In DNA form, the CDR3 reads TGTGCCAGCAGCCCGGACGGCGGGGCTAACTATGGCTACACCTTC. It yields the protein CASSPDGGANYGYTF.

The chain combines TRBV6-1 with TRBJ1-4, with 12 bases fitting TRBD1. The ends lost 9 bases at V and 8 bases at J; junction bases unmatched: 4. This CDR3 comprises 13 residues. Germline-derived CDR1 and CDR2 are MNHNS and SASEGT. Written as DNA, the CDR3 is TGTGCCAGGGGGACAGGGGGCGGCGAAAAACTGTTTTTT. This gives the protein CARGTGGGEKLFF.

This chain connects TRBV20-1 to TRBJ2-7; 7 bases align to TRBD1. This CDR3 is 13 amino acids long. With 6 bases clipped from V and 5 bases from J, the junction kept 10 bases outside the gene matches. The germline gives CDR1 DFQATT, CDR2 SNEGSKA (reference sequence). CDR3 region: CSAWRQGVNEQYF. As DNA, the CDR3 is TGCAGTGCCTGGAGACAGGGAGTCAACGAGCAGTACTTC.

The chain carries TRBV7-9 and TRBJ2-7; 12 bases line up with TRBD1. This CDR3 spans 15 amino acids. Germline V gives CDR1 SEHNR, CDR2 FQNEAQ (reference sequence). Losses at the gene ends were 6 bases for V and 7 bases for J; bases not matched to a gene: 10. The CDR3 spells CASSRPGQGAGEQYF. The DNA for the CDR3 is TGTGCCAGCAGTCGGCCGGGACAGGGGGCCGGAGAGCAGTACTTC. Full variable domain (missing parts from reference TRBV7-9 and TRBJ2-7): DTGVSQNPRHKITKRGQNVTFRCDPISEHNRLYWYRQTLGQGPEFLTYFQNEAQLEKSRLLSDRFSAERPKGSFSTLEIQRTEQGDSAMYLCASSRPGQGAGEQYFGPGTRLTVT.

This clonotype turned up a few times. This chain joins TRBV5-5 and TRBJ1-5, with D tentatively TRBD1 (5 bases). The CDR3 covers 15 residues. Looked up from germline, CDR1 is SGHKS and CDR2 is YYEKEE (reference sequence). Trimming removed 3 bases at V and 3 bases at J, with 13 bases between. The CDR3 nucleotides read TGTGCCAGCAGCTCCGGGACTATCTTCAATCAGCCCCAGCATTTT. This gives the protein CASSSGTIFNQPQHF.